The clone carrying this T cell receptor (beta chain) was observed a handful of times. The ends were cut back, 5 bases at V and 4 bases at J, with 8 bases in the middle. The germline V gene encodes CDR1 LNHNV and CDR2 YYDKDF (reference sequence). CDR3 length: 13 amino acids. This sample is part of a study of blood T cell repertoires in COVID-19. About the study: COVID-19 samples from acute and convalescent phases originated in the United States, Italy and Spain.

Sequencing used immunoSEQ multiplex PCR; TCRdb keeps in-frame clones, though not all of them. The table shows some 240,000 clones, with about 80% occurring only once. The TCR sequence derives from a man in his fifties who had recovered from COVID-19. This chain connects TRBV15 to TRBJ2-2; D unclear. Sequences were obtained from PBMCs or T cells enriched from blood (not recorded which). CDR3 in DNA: TGTGCCACCAGCGAAACAAGCACCGGGGAGCTGTTTTTT. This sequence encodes CATSETSTGELFF. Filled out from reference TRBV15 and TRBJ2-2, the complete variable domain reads DAMVIQNPRYQVTQFGKPVTLSCSQTLNHNVMYWYQQKSSQAPKLLFHYYDKDFNNEADTPDNFQSRRPNTSFCFLDIRSPGLGDTAMYLCATSETSTGELFFGEGSRLTVL.